This T cell receptor beta chain came from a study of T cells in Graves' hyperthyroidism and ophthalmopathy. Whole-study context: Prior to any treatment, at the point of initial diagnosis, peripheral blood was collected. General observations from the study: Most clonotypes that expanded in the thyroid above 0.001 also showed up in blood.

Concerning this clonotype: The antigen is unknown.

CDR1 and CDR2 (germline): SGHRS, YFSETQ. V lost 0 bases and J 2 bases, leaving 20 bases between the germline ends. The CDR3 loop spans 18 amino acids. Researchers took RNA transcripts and amplified the TCR beta CDR3 regions from them. With the HTBI primer set, the TCR CDR3 went through a first round of RT-PCR. TCRdb recomputed calls from the multiplex PCR reads with MiXCR, one row per CDR3 protein. The profile covers over 250,000 distinct CDR3 sequences, with approximately 21% appearing a single time and roughly 60% taken by the ten largest. This receptor was identified in a man aged 25 to 40 with Graves' ophthalmopathy. This rearrangement joins TRBV5-1 to TRBJ1-2; D is unresolved. Specimen: blood. The CDR3 nucleotides are TGCGCCAGCAGCTTGGCCCCCTTGGACCAAAGACCCAACTATGGCTACACCTTC. Translating gives CASSLAPLDQRPNYGYTF.